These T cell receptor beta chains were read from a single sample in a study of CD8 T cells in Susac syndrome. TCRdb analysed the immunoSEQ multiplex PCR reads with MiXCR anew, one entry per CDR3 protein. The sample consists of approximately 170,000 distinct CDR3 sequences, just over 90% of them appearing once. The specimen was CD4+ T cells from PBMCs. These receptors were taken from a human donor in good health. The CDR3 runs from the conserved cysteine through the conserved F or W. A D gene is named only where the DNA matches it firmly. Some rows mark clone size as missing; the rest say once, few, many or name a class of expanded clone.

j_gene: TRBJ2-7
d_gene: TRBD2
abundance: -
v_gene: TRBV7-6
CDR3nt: TGTGCCAGCAGCCCCCGACTAGCGACCTACGAGCAGTACTTC
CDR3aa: CASSPRLATYEQYF

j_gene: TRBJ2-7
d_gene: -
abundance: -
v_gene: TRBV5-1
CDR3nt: TGCGCCAGCAGCCCGCAGCCCTCGGGATCCTACGAGCAGTACTTC
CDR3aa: CASSPQPSGSYEQYF

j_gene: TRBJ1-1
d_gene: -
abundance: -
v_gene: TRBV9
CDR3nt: TGTGCCAGCAGCGTGGCAGGCGCGCTGAACACTGAAGCTTTCTTT
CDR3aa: CASSVAGALNTEAFF

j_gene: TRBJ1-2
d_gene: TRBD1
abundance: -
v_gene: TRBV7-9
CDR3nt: TGTGCCAGCAGCCCGGCGGGACAGCGATATGGCTACACCTTC
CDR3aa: CASSPAGQRYGYTF

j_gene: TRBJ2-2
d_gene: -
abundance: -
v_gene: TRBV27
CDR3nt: TGTGCCAGCAGTTTTAAGACAGGGAGGGCCGGGGAGCTGTTTTTT
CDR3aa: CASSFKTGRAGELFF

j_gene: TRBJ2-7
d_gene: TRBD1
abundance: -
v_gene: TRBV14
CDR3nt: TGTGCCAGCAGCCAAGTAGGACAGGGGGCTTACGAGCAGTACTTC
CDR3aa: CASSQVGQGAYEQYF

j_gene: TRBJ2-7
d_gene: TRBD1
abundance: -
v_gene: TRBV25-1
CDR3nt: TGTGCCAGCAGCCAACTCGGGACAGGGCGGTACGAGCGGTACTTC
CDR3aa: CASSQLGTGRYERYF

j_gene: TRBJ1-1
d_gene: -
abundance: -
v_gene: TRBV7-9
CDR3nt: TGTGCCAGCAGTTGGGGTTCCGGCACTGAAGCTTTCTTT
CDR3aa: CASSWGSGTEAFF

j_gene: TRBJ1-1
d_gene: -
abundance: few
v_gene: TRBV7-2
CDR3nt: TGTGCCAGCAGCTCCGACAGGAACACTGAAGCTTTCTTT
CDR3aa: CASSSDRNTEAFF

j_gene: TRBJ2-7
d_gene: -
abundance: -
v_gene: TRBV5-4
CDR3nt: TGTGCCAGCAGCCGTATGACAGAACCCTACGAGCAGTACTTC
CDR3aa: CASSRMTEPYEQYF

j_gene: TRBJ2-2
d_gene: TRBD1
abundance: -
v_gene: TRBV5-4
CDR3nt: TGTGCCAGCACCCGACAGGGTAACACCGGGGAGCTGTTTTTT
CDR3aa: CASTRQGNTGELFF

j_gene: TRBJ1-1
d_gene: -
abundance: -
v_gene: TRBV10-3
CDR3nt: TGTGCCATCAGTGGAAAGGGGGGCACTGAAGCTTTCTTT
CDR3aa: CAISGKGGTEAFF

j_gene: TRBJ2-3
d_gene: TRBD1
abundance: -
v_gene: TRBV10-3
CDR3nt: TGTGCCATCAGTTCGACAGGGGGCGGTTCAGATACGCAGTATTTT
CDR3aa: CAISSTGGGSDTQYF

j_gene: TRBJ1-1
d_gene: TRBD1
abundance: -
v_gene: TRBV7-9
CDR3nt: TGTGCCAGCAGTTTACCCGGGACAGACTACACTGAAGCTTTCTTT
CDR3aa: CASSLPGTDYTEAFF